Listed below are T cell receptor beta chains from one sample, sequenced in a study of control samples from healthy donors and cancer patients. Data came from immunoSEQ multiplex PCR; TCRdb stores just in-frame clones and leaves some out. The table lists 65,000 to 75,000 clones, roughly 87% of them singletons. The specimen sequenced was blood. The origin of the receptors is a woman aged 45-59 years in good health. Both conserved end residues are part of each CDR3. The D gene is left open where the match is weak. Rows give clone size only sometimes, using once, few, many, or a class for an expanded clone.

CDR3 DNA,CDR3 protein,V gene,J gene,D gene,clone size
TGTGCCAGCAGCGTAGATGGAGGGGCGAGCTATGGCTACACCTTC,CASSVDGGASYGYTF,TRBV9,TRBJ1-2,NA,NA
TGTGCCAGCACCCCCGGACAGGGGGGGATCTATGGCTACACCTTC,CASTPGQGGIYGYTF,TRBV7-9,TRBJ1-2,TRBD1,many
TGTGCCAGCAGCAGAATGAGGGCCGGGGAGCTGTTTTTT,CASSRMRAGELFF,TRBV9,TRBJ2-2,NA,NA
TGTGCCAGCAGTCAGTACAGTATTTCCTACGAGCAGTACTTC,CASSQYSISYEQYF,TRBV6-5,TRBJ2-7,NA,NA
TGTGCCAGCAGCCAAGACCGCACAGGGGCCAGATATGAGCAGTACTTC,CASSQDRTGARYEQYF,TRBV3-1/TRBV3-2,TRBJ2-7,TRBD1,NA
TGTGCCAGCTCACAGGGGACGACAGGGACCAACTATGGCTACACCTTC,CASSQGTTGTNYGYTF,TRBV18,TRBJ1-2,TRBD1,NA
TGTGCCAGCAGCTCCCTGACTAGCGGGGTTTATAAAGAGACCCAGTACTTC,CASSSLTSGVYKETQYF,TRBV7-8,TRBJ2-5,TRBD2,NA
TGTGCCAGCAGTTGGGCATGGGGTTTAGAAAAACTGTTTTTT,CASSWAWGLEKLFF,TRBV28,TRBJ1-4,NA,NA
TGTGCCAGCAGCGCCGAAGGAGGGAGGATTCAGTACTTC,CASSAEGGRIQYF,TRBV9,TRBJ2-4,NA,NA
TGTGCCAGCACCTCCGACCGGGACAAGTCTAACTATGGCTACACCTTC,CASTSDRDKSNYGYTF,TRBV28,TRBJ1-2,NA,NA
TGTGCCAGCAGTTCTGGGAGGGGCTATGGCTACACCTTC,CASSSGRGYGYTF,TRBV27,TRBJ1-2,NA,NA
TGTGCCAGCAGTTTAGTCCGGGGCAATCAGCCCCAGCATTTT,CASSLVRGNQPQHF,TRBV6-5,TRBJ1-5,NA,NA
TGTGGGGACAGGAAGAACACTGAAGCTTTCTTT,CGDRKNTEAFF,TRBV21-1,TRBJ1-1,NA,once
TGTGCCAGCAGCTTGGTCGGCAGGGCTGGTTCACCCCTCCACTTT,CASSLVGRAGSPLHF,TRBV5-4,TRBJ1-6,NA,NA
TGTGCCAGTAGTATAACGGCGGGACAGGGAATAGTTCAGCCCCAGCATTTT,CASSITAGQGIVQPQHF,TRBV19,TRBJ1-5,TRBD1,NA
TGTGCCAGCAGCTTAGCGCTTACCTACAATGAGCAGTTCTTC,CASSLALTYNEQFF,TRBV7-8,TRBJ2-1,NA,NA
TGTGCCAGCAGCTTAGACCTGAACCTCTACAATGAGCAGTTCTTC,CASSLDLNLYNEQFF,TRBV7-9,TRBJ2-1,NA,NA
TGTGCCAGCAGCCATGACCCGGGGGGAGAGCAGTACTTC,CASSHDPGGEQYF,TRBV11-2,TRBJ2-7,TRBD2,NA
TGCGCCAGCAGCCAGGCAGGGGTCACCTACGAGCAGTACTTC,CASSQAGVTYEQYF,TRBV4-1,TRBJ2-7,NA,few
TGCAGCGTTGCGGCAGCGGGAGGGGTCTACGAGCAGTACTTC,CSVAAAGGVYEQYF,TRBV29-1,TRBJ2-7,TRBD2,NA
TGTGCCAGCAGTTTAACGCGCCAGGTCCTCCACTTT,CASSLTRQVLHF,TRBV28,TRBJ1-6,NA,once
TGTGCCAGCAGCCAAGATCCCGGGACAGGGTACGAGCAGTACTTC,CASSQDPGTGYEQYF,TRBV3-1/TRBV3-2,TRBJ2-7,TRBD1,NA
TGTGCCAGCAGTGGAAATACAGGGACTAATTCACCCCTCCACTTT,CASSGNTGTNSPLHF,TRBV6-4,TRBJ1-6,NA,NA
TGCGCCAGCAGTGACAGGGGCAATTCACCCCTCCACTTT,CASSDRGNSPLHF,TRBV10-1,TRBJ1-6,NA,NA
TGTGCCAGCAGCGTAGATTGGACGGCAAATCAGCCCCAGCATTTT,CASSVDWTANQPQHF,TRBV9,TRBJ1-5,NA,NA